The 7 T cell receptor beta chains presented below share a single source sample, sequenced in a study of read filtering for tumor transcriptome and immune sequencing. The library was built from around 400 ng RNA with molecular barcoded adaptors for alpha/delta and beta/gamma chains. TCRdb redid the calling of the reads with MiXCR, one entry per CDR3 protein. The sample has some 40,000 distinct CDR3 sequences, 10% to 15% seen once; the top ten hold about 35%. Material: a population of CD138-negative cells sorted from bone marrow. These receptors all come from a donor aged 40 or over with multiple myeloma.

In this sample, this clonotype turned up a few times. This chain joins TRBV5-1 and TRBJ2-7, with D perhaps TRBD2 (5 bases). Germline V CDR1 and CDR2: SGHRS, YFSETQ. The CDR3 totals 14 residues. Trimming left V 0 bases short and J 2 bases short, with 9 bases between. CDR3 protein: CASSLGGLPYEQYF. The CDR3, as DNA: TGCGCCAGCAGCTTGGGAGGACTTCCCTACGAGCAGTACTTC.

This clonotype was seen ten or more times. CDR3 DNA sequence: TGCAGTGCTTTCCCTAGCGGGCGGAGAGATACGCAGTATTTT. It encodes CSAFPSGRRDTQYF. The chain links TRBV20-1 to TRBJ2-3; 8 bases match TRBD2. In germline, CDR1 is DFQATT, CDR2 SNEGSKA (reference sequence). The CDR3 consists of 14 residues. V gave up 5 bases and J gave up 5 bases; unmatched junction bases: 9.

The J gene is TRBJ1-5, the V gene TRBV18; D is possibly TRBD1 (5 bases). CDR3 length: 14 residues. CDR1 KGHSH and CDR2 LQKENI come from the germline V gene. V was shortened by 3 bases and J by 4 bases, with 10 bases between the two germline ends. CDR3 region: CASSPQGQNQPQHF. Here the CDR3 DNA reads TGTGCCAGCTCACCGCAGGGTCAGAATCAGCCCCAGCATTTT.

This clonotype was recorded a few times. Here the CDR3 DNA reads TGTGCCTGGAGTAGCCGTGGAGGACAGCCCCAGCATTTT. Its translation: CAWSSRGGQPQHF. The chain employs TRBV30 and TRBJ1-5, with D unclear. Germline values: CDR1 GTSNPN, CDR2 SVGIG (reference sequence). Trimming took 2 bases from V and 7 from J, leaving 12 bases between them. This CDR3 is built from 13 residues.

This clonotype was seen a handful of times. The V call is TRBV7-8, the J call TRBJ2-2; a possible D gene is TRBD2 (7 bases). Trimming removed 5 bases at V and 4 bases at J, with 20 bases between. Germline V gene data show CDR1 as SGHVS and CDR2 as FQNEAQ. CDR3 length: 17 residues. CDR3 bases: TGTGCCAGCAGCCCCACCCGGGGGGCGCTTAGCACCGGGGAGCTGTTTTTT. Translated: CASSPTRGALSTGELFF. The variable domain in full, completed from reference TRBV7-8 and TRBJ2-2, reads GAGVSQSPRYKVAKRGQDVALRCDPISGHVSLFWYQQALGQGPEFLTYFQNEAQLDKSGLPSDRFFAERPEGSVSTLKIQRTQQEDSAVYLCASSPTRGALSTGELFFGEGSRLTVL.

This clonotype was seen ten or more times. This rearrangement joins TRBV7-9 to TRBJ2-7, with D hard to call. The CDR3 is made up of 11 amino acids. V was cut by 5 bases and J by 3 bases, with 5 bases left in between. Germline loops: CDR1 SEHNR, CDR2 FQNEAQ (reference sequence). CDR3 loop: CASSPLYEQYF. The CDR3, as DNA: TGTGCCAGCAGCCCCCTCTACGAGCAGTACTTC.

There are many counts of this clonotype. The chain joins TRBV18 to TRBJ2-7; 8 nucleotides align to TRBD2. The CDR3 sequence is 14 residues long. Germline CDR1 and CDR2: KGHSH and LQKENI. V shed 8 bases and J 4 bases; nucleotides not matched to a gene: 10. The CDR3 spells CASTNPSGGYEQYF. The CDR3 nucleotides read TGTGCCAGCACAAATCCGAGCGGGGGTTACGAGCAGTACTTC.